The T cell receptor beta chain described here comes from a study of cytotoxic CD8 clonotypes in ibrutinib-treated CLL. Study-level information: Samples showed on average around 250,000 productive templates and about 100,000 productive rearrangements. Whole-study findings and limits: Ibrutinib response saw clonality rise, and progression saw it return toward baseline. Under therapy, public clonotypes either contracted or stayed stable, and they were uncommon.

The CDR3 loop spans 13 amino acids. Germline CDR1 reads SGHNT; CDR2 reads YYREEE (reference sequence). With 4 bases removed from V and 7 bases from J, the gap between germline ends came to 15 bases. About this clone: No antigen is known for it.

TCRdb's table, derived via immunoSEQ multiplex PCR, lists solely in-frame clones and lacks some. The sample lists about 130,000 clones, 70% to 90% occurring once. This specimen consisted of PBMCs, obtained after 24 months of ibrutinib treatment. This clonotype was obtained from a human donor with chronic lymphocytic leukemia. This sequence joins TRBV5-4 and TRBJ2-7; no clear D gene. The CDR3 region has the DNA TGTGCCAGCAGCCGGGCCCCGAACTGGGAGCAGTACTTC. Its translation: CASSRAPNWEQYF.